The rows below give T cell receptor beta chains drawn from one sample of a study of shared clonotypes between healthy human individuals. Generated by immunoSEQ multiplex PCR, the TCRdb table keeps only in-frame clones and is missing some. The data show over 850,000 clones, about 84% seen once. The sample comprised memory CD4+ T cells from PBMCs. These receptor sequences come from a man between 18 and 35 years old in good health. Some clones in this sample may be carry-over from other donors' samples. CDR3s include the opening cysteine and the closing phenylalanine or tryptophan.

V gene: TRBV13; CDR3 protein: CASSRLGQGGNNEQFF
V gene: TRBV5-1; CDR3 protein: CASSLSGTGYEKLFF
V gene: TRBV5-4; CDR3 protein: CASSSALAGRETQYF
V gene: TRBV2; CDR3 protein: CASSESRHNEQFF
V gene: TRBV6-1; CDR3 protein: CASSEVVGIGELFF
V gene: TRBV2; CDR3 protein: CASHGQTGYEQYF
V gene: TRBV10-3; CDR3 protein: CAISEWQGGNTEAFF
V gene: TRBV2; CDR3 protein: CASSPQDRGFYNEQFF
V gene: TRBV19; CDR3 protein: CASSMPLYGYTF
V gene: TRBV11-2; CDR3 protein: CASSRQRLALNEQFF
V gene: TRBV30; CDR3 protein: CAWSGPEKRPQHF
V gene: TRBV27; CDR3 protein: CASSLKVTGFLGYTF
V gene: TRBV7-2; CDR3 protein: CASSFTHYGYTF
V gene: TRBV4-3; CDR3 protein: CASSQRQGEPQHF
V gene: TRBV6-1; CDR3 protein: CASLVHSGTDTQYF
V gene: TRBV5-6; CDR3 protein: CASSFLKAGVGGAFF
V gene: TRBV5-1; CDR3 protein: CASTESQGARGNTEAFF
V gene: TRBV9; CDR3 protein: CASSAIGSPPGPQYF
V gene: TRBV2; CDR3 protein: CASSGDQETQYF
V gene: TRBV10-3; CDR3 protein: CATPSGQGENGELFF
V gene: TRBV5-4; CDR3 protein: CASSLGAGGASEKLFF
V gene: TRBV28; CDR3 protein: CASRPTLWSSYNEQFF
V gene: TRBV12-2; CDR3 protein: CASRDLGINGGAAGSTIYF
V gene: TRBV6-1; CDR3 protein: CASSVKGNSNQPQHF
V gene: TRBV4-3; CDR3 protein: CASSQGLTTDTQYF
V gene: TRBV7-2; CDR3 protein: CASSFTRSREQYF
V gene: TRBV30; CDR3 protein: CAWSPDRGPYYEQYF
V gene: TRBV29-1; CDR3 protein: CSVDPGGPPYEQYF
V gene: TRBV28; CDR3 protein: CASSSQNSGANVLTF
V gene: TRBV18; CDR3 protein: CASSPAQASYYGYTF
V gene: TRBV5-4; CDR3 protein: CASSFGGTTNEKLFF
V gene: TRBV4-2; CDR3 protein: CASSRRRNEKLFF
V gene: TRBV28; CDR3 protein: CASSYSGGLGQPQHF
V gene: TRBV28; CDR3 protein: CASSQLASEGSYEQYF
V gene: TRBV19; CDR3 protein: CASSGVYVGANVLTF
V gene: TRBV4-1; CDR3 protein: CASSRTGLAGANEQFF